The 19 T cell receptor beta chains listed next were all sequenced from one sample in a study of OX40 agonist ivuxolimab in advanced cancers. Libraries were prepared by immunoSEQ multiplex PCR; TCRdb keeps only in-frame clonotypes and omits some of them. Of 25,000 to 40,000 clones listed, approximately 88% are singletons. The sample was CD4+ or CD8+ T cells sorted from blood, taken in a trial of the OX40 agonist ivuxolimab. The receptors come from an adult with an advanced solid tumor such as melanoma, head and neck, liver or kidney cancer.

The V and J genes are TRBV2 and TRBJ2-3, with 9 nucleotides matching TRBD2. J gave up 5 bases and V 6 bases, and 9 bases lay outside the gene matches. The CDR3 sequence is 15 residues long. Per the germline V gene, CDR1 is SNHLY and CDR2 is FYNNEI. The CDR3 DNA sequence: TGTGCCAGCAGCGACGGACTAGCGTCCATAGATACGCAGTATTTT. Translation gives CASSDGLASIDTQYF.

The V call is TRBV5-1, the J call TRBJ2-5; D is ambiguous. The germline V and J ends were trimmed by 4 bases and 5 bases, with 18 bases remaining between them. Germline V gene lookup returns CDR1 SGHRS and CDR2 YFSETQ. The CDR3 contains 15 residues. The CDR3 bases are TGCGCCAGCAGCCCAGAAAATGGCCTTGGGGAGACCCAGTACTTC. This translates into CASSPENGLGETQYF. The full variable domain, its missing parts supplied by reference TRBV5-1 and TRBJ2-5, is KAGVTQTPRYLIKTRGQQVTLSCSPISGHRSVSWYQQTPGQGLQFLFEYFSETQRNKGNFPGRFSGRQFSNSRSEMNVSTLELGDSALYLCASSPENGLGETQYFGPGTRLLVL.

This clone was recorded once. The chain is built from TRBV7-6 and TRBJ2-1; D remains unclear. Germline CDR1 SGHVS, CDR2 FNYEAQ. This CDR3 region has 15 residues. The ends were cut back, 5 bases at V and 3 bases at J, with 14 bases in the middle. The DNA for the CDR3 is TGTGCCAGCAGCCGACTCGTACAGCGCTACAATGAGCAGTTCTTC. This sequence encodes CASSRLVQRYNEQFF.

A single count supports this clone. V gene TRBV7-2 combines with J gene TRBJ2-1; D perhaps matches TRBD2 (6 bases). The germline gives CDR1 SGHTA, CDR2 FQGNSA. CDR3 length: 16 amino acids. V lost 5 bases, J lost 5 bases, and 19 bases lay in between. In nucleotides, the CDR3 is TGTGCCAGCAGCCTTAGGGGCGGCGGGGCAAACAATGAGCAGTTCTTC. Translation gives CASSLRGGGANNEQFF. The full variable domain, its missing parts supplied by reference TRBV7-2 and TRBJ2-1, is GAGVSQSPSNKVTEKGKDVELRCDPISGHTALYWYRQSLGQGLEFLIYFQGNSAPDKSGLPSDRFSAERTGGSVSTLTIQRTQQEDSAVYLCASSLRGGGANNEQFFGPGTRLTVL.

This sequence joins TRBV4-3 and TRBJ1-1; D is uncertain. Trimming cost V 0 bases and J 4 bases, with 15 bases left between them. The CDR3 is 16 amino acids. The germline V gene has CDR1 LGHNA and CDR2 YSLEER. CDR3 nucleotide sequence: TGCGCCAGCAGCCAAGATAGAATGGGAGTGGGCACTGAAGCTTTCTTT. This encodes CASSQDRMGVGTEAFF.

The chain couples TRBV19 to TRBJ2-7; D is possibly TRBD1 or TRBD2 (5 bases each). The V gene's germline CDR1 is LNHDA and CDR2 SQIVND (reference sequence). The length of the CDR3 is 15 residues. V was trimmed by 3 bases and J by 4 bases, leaving 16 bases between them. The CDR3 sequence: CASSMGTFLNYEQYF. CDR3 DNA: TGTGCCAGTAGTATGGGGACCTTTTTAAATTACGAGCAGTACTTC.

This clone was observed once. J is TRBJ2-7 and V is TRBV10-3; D ambiguous. CDR1 is ENHRY, CDR2 SYGVKD, per germline. The CDR3 is 13 residues long. The germline V and J ends were trimmed by 0 bases and 5 bases, with 8 bases remaining between them. The chain's CDR3 is CAISESRSDEQYF. The CDR3 DNA sequence: TGTGCCATCAGTGAGTCCAGGTCGGACGAGCAGTACTTC.

In its sample, this clone was seen many times. The chain joins TRBV13 to TRBJ1-5; D may be TRBD1 (6 bases). Per germline, CDR1 PRHDT and CDR2 FYEKMQ (reference sequence). CDR3 size: 16 residues. Trimming left V 0 bases short and J 6 bases short, with 15 bases between. The CDR3 loop is CASSLGAQGRGQPQHF. The CDR3 nucleotides read TGTGCCAGCAGCTTAGGCGCACAGGGCCGAGGTCAGCCCCAGCATTTT.

V is TRBV4-3 and J is TRBJ2-1; either TRBD1 or TRBD2 may supply D (5 bases each). The CDR3 is 16 residues long. In germline, CDR1 is LGHNA, CDR2 YSLEER. Trimming took 0 bases from V and 8 from J, leaving 17 bases between them. This CDR3 reads CASSQEHHRTGDEQFF. DNA for the CDR3: TGCGCCAGCAGCCAAGAACACCACAGGACCGGGGATGAGCAGTTCTTC.

This chain links TRBV18 with TRBJ2-3; D possibly corresponds to TRBD2 (5 bases). Per the germline V gene, CDR1 is KGHSH and CDR2 is LQKENI. Between the trimmed V and J ends, which lost 4 bases and 0 bases, there was a span of 11 bases. This CDR3 comprises 15 residues. In nucleotides, the CDR3 is TGTGCCAGCTCACATAGCGTTGCTAGCACAGATACGCAGTATTTT. Translated, it gives CASSHSVASTDTQYF. The whole variable domain, remainder taken from reference TRBV18 and TRBJ2-3, is NAGVMQNPRHLVRRRGQEARLRCSPMKGHSHVYWYRQLPEEGLKFMVYLQKENIIDESGMPKERFSAEFPKEGPSILRIQQVVRGDSAAYFCASSHSVASTDTQYFGPGTRLTVL.

This rearrangement joins TRBV11-1 to TRBJ2-1, with 11 bases aligning to TRBD2. This CDR3 region has 18 residues. CDR1 SGHAT and CDR2 FQDESV come from the germline V gene (reference sequence). V shed 1 base, J shed 7 bases, and the junction held 12 bases outside the gene matches. The CDR3 DNA reads TGTGCCAGCAGCTTAGTTTTGTCTAGCGGGAGGAACGGTAATGAGCAGTTCTTC. It encodes CASSLVLSSGRNGNEQFF.

For this clone: Sequence at one end of the junction differs from germline and may be a read error. The J gene is TRBJ1-1, the V gene TRBV19; D perhaps matches TRBD1 (5 bases). Germline CDR1 LNHDA, CDR2 SQIVND (reference sequence). The length of the CDR3 is 14 residues. This CDR3 reads CASRIGAADTEAFF. CDR3 nucleotides: TGTGCCAGTAGGATAGGGGCGGCGGACACTGAAGCTTTCTTT.

The V call is TRBV13, the J call TRBJ2-5, with a tentative D call TRBD2 (5 bases). Matching the DNA end better, TRBJ2-7 makes the J call doubtful. Germline V gene sequence: CDR1 PRHDT, CDR2 FYEKMQ (reference sequence). This CDR3 comprises 12 residues. The CDR3 is CASSLRLPEQYF. The CDR3 bases are TGTGCCAGCAGCTTGAGACTACCCGAGCAGTACTTC.

The count of this clone is one. The J gene is TRBJ1-1, the V gene TRBV30, with D possibly being TRBD1 (6 bases). V was pared by 3 bases and J by 2 bases, with 10 bases between. CDR1 is GTSNPN and CDR2 is SVGIG in the germline V gene (reference sequence). The CDR3 spans 13 residues. CDR3: CAWSTRGNTEAFF. The CDR3 region has the DNA TGTGCCTGGAGCACCAGGGGAAACACTGAAGCTTTCTTT.

The CDR3 DNA reads TGCGCCAGCAGCCAAGATCCCCCCCCCAGGGGACTAGCGGCTGAGCAGTACTTC. As protein: CASSQDPPPRGLAAEQYF. The chain couples TRBV4-3 to TRBJ2-7; 11 positions agree with TRBD2. V lost 0 bases and J lost 7; bases outside the gene matches: 14. The length of the CDR3 is 18 residues. Germline V gene sequence: CDR1 LGHNA, CDR2 YSLEER.

This clone appeared once. The CDR3 loop is CASSIGGTGELFF. The CDR3 DNA reads TGTGCCAGTAGTATTGGAGGGACCGGGGAGCTGTTTTTT. V is TRBV19 and J is TRBJ2-2; possibly TRBD2 for D (6 bases). The CDR3 covers 13 residues. The germline V gene encodes CDR1 LNHDA and CDR2 SQIVND (reference sequence). V lost 3 bases and J lost 5, with 7 bases in between.

This chain connects TRBV6-5 to TRBJ1-4, with D perhaps TRBD1 (5 bases). Germline V gene data show CDR1 as MNHEY and CDR2 as SVGAGI. The CDR3 has 13 residues. The V end lost 3 bases, the J end lost 10 bases, and 12 bases lay between the germline ends. CDR3 region: CASSYGTVGKLFF. As DNA, the CDR3 is TGTGCCAGCAGTTATGGGACGGTCGGAAAACTGTTTTTT.

This chain connects TRBV7-9 to TRBJ1-2; TRBD1 matches at 10 bases. The CDR3 is 15 amino acids. Trimming at V came to 5 bases and at J to 4 bases, leaving 7 bases not matched to a gene. Germline CDR1 is SEHNR and CDR2 is FQNEAQ (reference sequence). The CDR3 region is CASSLDRGLGYGYTF. In nucleotides, the CDR3 is TGTGCCAGCAGCCTTGACAGGGGGCTGGGCTATGGCTACACCTTC.

The chain links TRBV9 to TRBJ1-2, with D uncertain. In germline, CDR1 is SGDLS, CDR2 YYNGEE. The V end was cut by 0 bases, the J end by 7 bases, with 16 bases between. The CDR3 spans 15 residues. The CDR3: CASSVDLGSPLGYTF. The CDR3 nucleotides read TGTGCCAGCAGCGTAGATCTGGGGTCCCCCCTTGGCTACACCTTC.